The 32 T cell receptor beta chains below all came from one sample that was sequenced in a study of vaccination and CD4 T cells after COVID-19. What these receptors recognize is not known. With the Oncomine TCR Beta short-read assay, DNA from cultured CD4+ T cells was sequenced. Investigators obtained genomic DNA by extraction from cultured CD4+ T cells. Each CDR3 protein is one row after TCRdb ran MiXCR on the PCR reads. The table has approximately 9,000 distinct CDR3 sequences, about 40% seen once. Treatment defined: roughly 10-day PBMC culture with coronavirus spike peptide pools or control peptides (ViraFEST assay). These CD4+ T cells came from an unexposed donor, sampled before the COVID-19 pandemic (2011-2018). The specimen sequenced was CD4+ T cells from blood, cultured in vitro. Receptors originate from a human donor in good health.

This sequence joins TRBV7-9 and TRBJ2-3; 10 bases map to TRBD2. Trimming took 4 bases from V and 0 from J; bases not matched to a gene: 13. Germline CDR1 is SEHNR and CDR2 is FQNEAQ (reference sequence). The CDR3 length is 19 residues. CDR3 sequence: CASSYEGVAGGQSTDTQYF. CDR3 nucleotide sequence: TGTGCCAGCAGCTACGAGGGGGTAGCGGGAGGTCAAAGCACAGATACGCAGTATTTT.

This rearrangement joins TRBV9 to TRBJ1-2, with D perhaps matching TRBD1 (5 bases). The CDR3 has 14 residues. CDR1 is SGDLS and CDR2 is YYNGEE in the germline V gene. Trimming took 0 bases from V and 4 from J, leaving 10 bases between them. Written as DNA, the CDR3 is TGTGCCAGCAGCGTAGAGGTAGGGACCTATGGCTACACCTTC. Its translation is CASSVEVGTYGYTF.

The chain joins TRBV5-1 to TRBJ2-3, with D unclear. Trimming took off 6 bases at V and 0 bases at J, with 5 bases between the two ends. There are 12 residues in the CDR3. Germline V gives CDR1 SGHRS, CDR2 YFSETQ. CDR3 nucleotide sequence: TGCGCCAGCACACTCAGCACAGATACGCAGTATTTT. The encoded protein is CASTLSTDTQYF.

This clonotype was recorded a few times. CDR3 nucleotide sequence: TGTGCCAGCAGCTCCAGGGAGGGCTATGGCTACACCTTC. As protein: CASSSREGYGYTF. The V and J genes are TRBV11-2 and TRBJ1-2; possibly TRBD1 for D (5 bases). V was clipped by 4 bases and J by 4 bases, with 10 bases between them. The germline V gene has CDR1 SGHAT and CDR2 FQNNGV. The CDR3 spans 13 residues.

The chain combines TRBV20-1 with TRBJ1-1, with TRBD1 as a possible D gene (5 bases). Germline assignment: CDR1 DFQATT and CDR2 SNEGSKA (reference sequence). This CDR3 is 16 amino acids long. Trimming shortened V by 6 bases and J by 0 bases, and 20 bases separated the two germline ends. CDR3: CSARGGRGTLNTEAFF. The CDR3, as DNA: TGCAGTGCGCGAGGCGGGAGGGGCACCTTGAACACTGAAGCTTTCTTT.

CDR3 in amino acids: CSASRVGYQETQYF. CDR3 DNA: TGCAGCGCCAGCCGGGTGGGGTATCAAGAGACCCAGTACTTC. The V call is TRBV29-1, the J call TRBJ2-5; D ambiguous. The CDR3 has 14 residues. CDR1 SQVTM and CDR2 ANQGSEA come from the germline V gene. V lost 7 bases, J lost 2 bases, and 17 bases lay in between.

This clonotype has only one observation. The genes are TRBV29-1 and TRBJ2-3; 8 positions match TRBD2. The CDR3 is 13 residues long. The trim removed 7 bases at V and 5 bases at J, leaving 8 bases unmatched. CDR1 SQVTM and CDR2 ANQGSEA come from the germline V gene. CDR3 coding DNA: TGCAGCGCCATAGCGGGGTCCGTAGATACGCAGTATTTT. Translating gives CSAIAGSVDTQYF.

J is TRBJ1-1 and V is TRBV7-9; possibly TRBD1 for D (6 bases). Per the germline V gene, CDR1 is SEHNR and CDR2 is FQNEAQ (reference sequence). V gave up 4 bases and J gave up 4 bases, with 25 bases separating them. The CDR3 runs 18 residues. DNA for the CDR3: TGTGCCAGCAGCTCCCGTTGGGCAGGGCACAAGGGGGGCACTGAAGCTTTCTTT. Translated: CASSSRWAGHKGGTEAFF.

The gene calls are TRBV6-5 and TRBJ1-2, with no clear D. Trimming pared 0 bases from V and 7 bases from J, leaving 18 bases between. CDR1 is MNHEY and CDR2 is SVGAGI in the germline V gene. This CDR3 is 16 amino acids long. In DNA, the CDR3 is TGTGCCAGCAGTTACTCCAGGTTAATCCCCCTAGGTGGCTACACCTTC. As protein: CASSYSRLIPLGGYTF.

This clonotype turned up a few times. V is TRBV6-2 or TRBV6-3 and J is TRBJ1-6; D is undetermined. CDR3 size: 16 residues. CDR1 and CDR2 from the germline V gene are MNHEY and SVGEGT. Between the trimmed V and J ends, which lost 1 base and 5 bases, there was a span of 12 bases. This CDR3 is CASSYWRTENNSPLHF. In nucleotides, the CDR3 is TGTGCCAGCAGTTACTGGCGGACGGAGAATAATTCACCCCTCCACTTT.

V gene TRBV6-2 or TRBV6-3 combines with J gene TRBJ1-6; possibly TRBD1 for D (5 bases). This CDR3 has 17 residues. Germline V gene sequence: CDR1 MNHEY, CDR2 SVGEGT. The ends were cut back, 6 bases at V and 5 bases at J, with 20 bases in the middle. CDR3 residues: CASRTPGIRPHNSPLHF. In DNA form, the CDR3 reads TGTGCCAGCAGGACCCCAGGGATCCGCCCGCATAATTCACCCCTCCACTTT.

CDR3: CASSLEFQGARGYTF. In DNA form, the CDR3 reads TGTGCCAGCAGCTTGGAGTTCCAGGGGGCTCGGGGCTACACCTTC. The gene calls are TRBV5-4 and TRBJ1-2; 8 nucleotides line up with TRBD1. V gave up 0 bases and J gave up 8 bases; unmatched junction bases: 9. This CDR3 spans 15 amino acids. Germline V gene lookup returns CDR1 SGHNT and CDR2 YYREEE (reference sequence).

This clonotype came up a few times. V gene TRBV6-2 or TRBV6-3 combines with J gene TRBJ2-3; TRBD1 is a possible D gene (5 bases). This CDR3 spans 16 amino acids. The V gene lost 8 bases and the J gene lost 4 bases, with 22 bases spanning the gap. Germline V lookup: CDR1 MNHEY, CDR2 SVGEGT. The CDR3 sequence is CASGRTTLGVPDTQYF. CDR3 nucleotides: TGTGCCAGCGGGCGTACGACTTTAGGGGTGCCAGATACGCAGTATTTT.

The J gene is TRBJ2-1, the V gene TRBV29-1; 8 nucleotides line up with TRBD1. The junction had 10 bases not matched to a gene; V was cut back by 6 bases and J by 6 bases. Germline V lookup: CDR1 SQVTM, CDR2 ANQGSEA. The CDR3 runs to 14 residues. In DNA, the CDR3 is TGCAGCGTGGCCGACAGGGGTGAACGCAATGAGCAGTTCTTC. Its translation: CSVADRGERNEQFF.

This chain links TRBV27 with TRBJ2-3, with 10 bases fitting TRBD1. CDR1 and CDR2 from the germline V gene are MNHEY and SMNVEV (reference sequence). This CDR3 is built from 15 residues. The V segment lost 5 bases and the J segment 8 bases; nucleotides outside the gene matches: 10. CDR3 nucleotides: TGTGCCAGCAGTCGGGACAGGGGACCTGTTGGTACGCAGTATTTT. This translates into CASSRDRGPVGTQYF.

This chain links TRBV20-1 with TRBJ2-7, with D hard to call. The V gene lost 1 base and the J gene lost 3 bases, with 10 bases spanning the gap. The CDR3 is 13 amino acids. The germline V gene encodes CDR1 DFQATT and CDR2 SNEGSKA (reference sequence). The CDR3 coding sequence is TGCAGTGCTAGAGTTTCGCCACTCTACGAGCAGTACTTC. It translates to CSARVSPLYEQYF.

Within the sample, this clonotype is large (0.1 to 1%). The rearrangement joins TRBV30 to TRBJ1-2; 12 bases map to TRBD1. The junction had 5 bases not matched to a gene; V was cut back by 2 bases and J by 7 bases. The CDR3 has 14 amino acids. Germline CDR1 is GTSNPN and CDR2 is SVGIG (reference sequence). CDR3 nucleotide sequence: TGTGCCTGGAGTCCGGGACAGGGGGCGTTTGGCTACACCTTC. Amino acids: CAWSPGQGAFGYTF.

The rearrangement uses TRBV20-1 and TRBJ2-3; no reliable D call. The length of the CDR3 is 13 residues. Germline CDR1 and CDR2: DFQATT and SNEGSKA (reference sequence). Trimming left V 6 bases short and J 5 bases short, with 15 bases between. In DNA form, the CDR3 reads TGCAGTGCCCCGGCCGTTCGGGTAGATACGCAGTATTTT. Its protein is CSAPAVRVDTQYF.

The genes are TRBV14 and TRBJ2-7, with unresolved D. The CDR3 has 13 residues. Deletions cut 4 bases from V and 6 bases from J, with 13 bases between. Germline V gene lookup returns CDR1 SGHDN and CDR2 FVKESK. The CDR3 loop is CASSLNQLREQYF. The CDR3, as DNA: TGTGCCAGCAGCCTTAACCAGCTCCGCGAGCAGTACTTC. The whole variable domain, remainder taken from reference TRBV14 and TRBJ2-7, is EAGVTQFPSHSVIEKGQTVTLRCDPISGHDNLYWYRRVMGKEIKFLLHFVKESKQDESGMPNNRFLAERTGGTYSTLKVQPAELEDSGVYFCASSLNQLREQYFGPGTRLTVT.

V is TRBV19 and J is TRBJ2-5; D ambiguous. The CDR3 extends over 13 amino acids. The germline V gene encodes CDR1 LNHDA and CDR2 SQIVND (reference sequence). V was clipped by 8 bases and J by 1 base, with 11 bases between them. Written as DNA, the CDR3 is TGTGCCAGTCGTAGAGGTTTCCAAGAGACCCAGTACTTC. It specifies CASRRGFQETQYF.

This chain links TRBV30 with TRBJ1-5; D is perhaps TRBD1 (5 bases). The CDR3 is made up of 13 amino acids. Between the trimmed V and J ends, which lost 5 bases and 1 base, there was a span of 9 bases. Per the germline V gene, CDR1 is GTSNPN and CDR2 is SVGIG (reference sequence). The CDR3 sequence is CAWSRDSNQPQHF. Written as DNA, the CDR3 is TGTGCCTGGTCGCGGGACAGCAATCAGCCCCAGCATTTT.

The chain employs TRBV20-1 and TRBJ1-3, with D unclear. Per the germline V gene, CDR1 is DFQATT and CDR2 is SNEGSKA (reference sequence). Trimming removed 1 base from V and 0 bases from J, with 10 bases in between. The CDR3 has 15 residues. The CDR3 region has the DNA TGCAGTGCTAGAGTGGGCGGTGACTCTGGAAACACCATATATTTT. This codes for CSARVGGDSGNTIYF.

The gene calls are TRBV4-3 and TRBJ1-5, with 7 bases aligning to TRBD1. V trimming: 0 bases; J trimming: 5 bases; junction bases outside the gene matches: 4. CDR3 length: 15 amino acids. CDR1 and CDR2 (germline): LGHNA, YSLEER. DNA for the CDR3: TGCGCCAGCAGCCAAGATTCAGGGGGGGATCAGCCCCAGCATTTT. Its protein is CASSQDSGGDQPQHF.

The CDR3 loop is CASSYRSTGGMNTEAFF. The CDR3 nucleotides are TGTGCCAGCAGTTACAGGTCAACAGGGGGTATGAACACTGAAGCTTTCTTT. V and J are TRBV6-5 and TRBJ1-1; 8 bases map to TRBD1. Germline trimming cut 2 bases from V and 0 bases from J; bases unmatched to any gene: 8. This CDR3 is 17 amino acids long. Germline V gives CDR1 MNHEY, CDR2 SVGAGI.

The chain links TRBV4-2 to TRBJ2-3, with D hard to call. Trimming left V 1 base short and J 3 bases short, with 11 bases between. This CDR3 has 15 amino acids. Germline V gives CDR1 LGHNA, CDR2 YNFKEQ. The CDR3 region has the DNA TGTGCCAGCAGCCAAGTTAGTGGTAGGACAGATACGCAGTATTTT. Its protein product is CASSQVSGRTDTQYF.

The chain combines TRBV18 with TRBJ2-7; D is perhaps TRBD1 (6 bases). V lost 5 bases and J 2 bases, leaving 10 bases between the germline ends. Looked up from germline, CDR1 is KGHSH and CDR2 is LQKENI. The CDR3 spans 13 residues. The DNA for the CDR3 is TGTGCCAGCTCAGAAGGGACAACCTACGAGCAGTACTTC. It yields the protein CASSEGTTYEQYF.

This sequence joins TRBV6-2 or TRBV6-3 and TRBJ2-5, with D possibly TRBD2 on 6 matching bases. The germline CDR1 and CDR2 sequences are MNHEY and SVGEGT. V dropped 5 bases and J dropped 7 bases, with 17 bases sitting between them. This CDR3 spans 14 amino acids. CDR3 nucleotide sequence: TGTGCCAGCAGTAATGGTGGAGGGGTCGGGACCCAGTACTTC. Translating gives CASSNGGGVGTQYF.

V gene TRBV7-2 combines with J gene TRBJ1-2; tentative D call: TRBD1 (5 bases). The germline gives CDR1 SGHTA, CDR2 FQGNSA. The CDR3 has 13 residues. V was cut by 8 bases and J by 8 bases, with 18 bases left in between. CDR3 sequence reads: CASLAGGLGGYTF. CDR3 nucleotides: TGTGCCAGCCTTGCGGGGGGACTCGGGGGCTACACCTTC.

The chain links TRBV10-1 to TRBJ2-7; the D gene is possibly TRBD1 (6 bases). The germline gives CDR1 WNHNN, CDR2 SYGVQD (reference sequence). This CDR3 comprises 13 residues. V lost 7 bases and J lost 1, with 11 bases in between. CDR3 amino acids: CASTGDGSYEQYF. The CDR3 DNA reads as TGCGCCAGCACAGGGGACGGTTCCTACGAGCAGTACTTC.

The chain recombines TRBV6-5 with TRBJ2-3; D call uncertain. V was cut by 0 bases and J by 5 bases, with 3 bases left in between. The germline CDR1 and CDR2 sequences are MNHEY and SVGAGI. The CDR3 spans 12 residues. CDR3 nucleotides: TGTGCCAGCAGTTACTCTGGAGATACGCAGTATTTT. It encodes CASSYSGDTQYF.

The genes are TRBV28 and TRBJ2-3, with a possible D match to TRBD1 (7 bases). This CDR3 contains 15 residues. V gave up 4 bases and J gave up 0 bases, with 11 bases separating them. Germline CDR1 reads MDHEN; CDR2 reads SYDVKM. The CDR3, as DNA: TGTGCCAGCAGTTCTCAGGGGGGTAGCACAGATACGCAGTATTTT. It codes for CASSSQGGSTDTQYF.

This sequence joins TRBV5-4 and TRBJ2-5; 9 bases match TRBD1. Per the germline V gene, CDR1 is SGHNT and CDR2 is YYREEE (reference sequence). V lost 3 bases to trimming and J lost 5 bases; unmatched junction nucleotides: 11. The CDR3 is made up of 16 amino acids. CDR3 protein: CASSSLEGQGFETQYF. Written as DNA, the CDR3 is TGTGCCAGCAGCTCTTTAGAAGGACAGGGGTTTGAGACCCAGTACTTC.